The rows below give T cell receptor beta chains drawn from one sample of a study of blood T cell repertoires in COVID-19. Measured with immunoSEQ multiplex PCR; TCRdb has only the in-frame clones, and not every one. Of 95,000 to 150,000 clones in the sample, about 94% were seen once. The sequenced sample consisted of peripheral blood. These receptor sequences come from a man between 50 and 59 years old with COVID-19, enrolled during active disease. The CDR3 runs from the conserved cysteine through the conserved F or W. A D gene is named only where the DNA matches it firmly. The size field is filled for only some rows; it gives once, few, many or a size class.

J: TRBJ2-6; V: TRBV6-1; D: .; size: .; DNA: TGTGCCAGCAGTGAACCTTACAGGGTTGGGGCCAACGTCCTGACTTTC; CDR3: CASSEPYRVGANVLTF
J: TRBJ2-1; V: TRBV12-3/TRBV12-4; D: .; size: .; DNA: TGTGCCAGCAGCCGGTACGGTAGCGGTGAGCAGTTCTTC; CDR3: CASSRYGSGEQFF
J: TRBJ2-1; V: TRBV11-2; D: .; size: .; DNA: TGTGCCAGCAGCCCGTTGGACTACGACAATGAGCAGTTCTTC; CDR3: CASSPLDYDNEQFF
J: TRBJ2-1; V: TRBV28; D: TRBD2; size: few; DNA: TGTGCCAGCAGATTAGCGGGTGGGAGGCTGGATGAGCAGTTCTTC; CDR3: CASRLAGGRLDEQFF
J: TRBJ2-7; V: TRBV11-2; D: TRBD2; size: .; DNA: TGTGCCAGCAGCTTAGAGGGGGGGGACTACGAGCAGTACTTC; CDR3: CASSLEGGDYEQYF
J: TRBJ2-1; V: TRBV5-4; D: .; size: .; DNA: TGTGCCAGCAGCTTGATAACTGTCAATGAGCAGTTCTTC; CDR3: CASSLITVNEQFF
J: TRBJ2-4; V: TRBV6-6; D: .; size: .; DNA: TGTGCCAGCAGCAGGACAGAGCTAGCCAAAAACATTCAGTACTTC; CDR3: CASSRTELAKNIQYF
J: TRBJ2-1; V: TRBV6-1; D: TRBD2; size: .; DNA: TGTGCCAGCACTGAATGGTCTAGCGGGAGCTATAATGAGCAGTTCTTC; CDR3: CASTEWSSGSYNEQFF
J: TRBJ2-1; V: TRBV11-2; D: .; size: .; DNA: TGTGCCAGCAGCCCCTCCGAGGGACAATCGGTCTTC; CDR3: CASSPSEGQSVF
J: TRBJ2-1; V: TRBV5-1; D: TRBD1; size: .; DNA: TGCGCCAGCAGCTACAATTCGGGACAGGGCACCCATGATGAGCAGTTCTTC; CDR3: CASSYNSGQGTHDEQFF
J: TRBJ2-7; V: TRBV2; D: .; size: once; DNA: TGTGCCAGCAGTGGATCGCTCCCAGGAGAGCAGTACTTC; CDR3: CASSGSLPGEQYF
J: TRBJ2-1; V: TRBV4-1; D: TRBD1; size: .; DNA: TGCGCCAGCAGCTACCGGGACAGGGGATACAATGAGCAGTTCTTC; CDR3: CASSYRDRGYNEQFF
J: TRBJ2-7; V: TRBV7-9; D: TRBD2; size: .; DNA: TGTGCCAGCAGCTACCCAGGGACTAGCGCAAACGAGCAGTACTTC; CDR3: CASSYPGTSANEQYF
J: TRBJ1-4; V: TRBV5-1; D: .; size: once; DNA: TGCGCCAGCAGCGCGACAGTCGGAATAACTAATGAAAAACTGTTTTTT; CDR3: CASSATVGITNEKLFF
J: TRBJ2-1; V: TRBV9; D: .; size: .; DNA: TGTGCCAGCAGCGTGGGCGGGACCTACAATGAGCAGTTCTTC; CDR3: CASSVGGTYNEQFF
J: TRBJ1-1; V: TRBV19; D: .; size: .; DNA: TGTGCCAGTAGTGCCCAAGGAGACACTGAAGCTTTCTTT; CDR3: CASSAQGDTEAFF
J: TRBJ2-3; V: TRBV3-1/TRBV3-2; D: .; size: few; DNA: TGTGCCAGCAGCCCCCAACCCTCCACAAATACGCAGTATTTT; CDR3: CASSPQPSTNTQYF
J: TRBJ2-5; V: TRBV11-2; D: TRBD2; size: .; DNA: TGTGCCAGCAGCACCCCAGCGGGGGCAGAGACCCAGTACTTC; CDR3: CASSTPAGAETQYF
J: TRBJ2-5; V: TRBV28; D: .; size: once; DNA: TGTGCCAGCAGTCACCGCGCCCCCGAAGAGACCCAGTACTTC; CDR3: CASSHRAPEETQYF
J: TRBJ2-1; V: TRBV28; D: .; size: .; DNA: TGTGCCAGCAGTCCTGTCCCGGGGGATTACAATGAGCAGTTCTTC; CDR3: CASSPVPGDYNEQFF
J: TRBJ2-5; V: TRBV5-1; D: TRBD2; size: .; DNA: TGCGCCAGCAGCCCGGGACTAGCGGGATATGAGACCCAGTACTTC; CDR3: CASSPGLAGYETQYF
J: TRBJ1-2; V: TRBV29-1; D: .; size: .; DNA: TGCAGCGTTGAAGATCACGCGGGGTATGGCTACACCTTC; CDR3: CSVEDHAGYGYTF
J: TRBJ2-6; V: TRBV9; D: .; size: .; DNA: TGTGCCAGCAGCTCCAACACATACTCTGGGGCCAACGTCCTGACTTTC; CDR3: CASSSNTYSGANVLTF
J: TRBJ2-1; V: TRBV10-3; D: .; size: .; DNA: TGTGCCATCAGTCCCGGGCTGGAGGGGTCCCGCCACAATGAGCAGTTCTTC; CDR3: CAISPGLEGSRHNEQFF
J: TRBJ1-3; V: TRBV5-1; D: TRBD1; size: .; DNA: TGCGCCAGCAGCATAGGGACAGTTGCCTCTGGAAACACCATATATTTT; CDR3: CASSIGTVASGNTIYF
J: TRBJ2-1; V: TRBV7-2; D: .; size: .; DNA: TGTGCCAGCAGCCCTCGACGGGGAGACGACAATGAGCAGTTCTTC; CDR3: CASSPRRGDDNEQFF
J: TRBJ1-2; V: TRBV5-1; D: TRBD1; size: .; DNA: TGCGCCAGCGGACAGGGATCCTTCCCTGGCTACACCTTC; CDR3: CASGQGSFPGYTF
J: TRBJ2-7; V: TRBV9; D: TRBD2; size: .; DNA: TGTGCCAGCAGCGTAGGTGGCTTAGCGGGAGTTCGCGAGCAGTACTTC; CDR3: CASSVGGLAGVREQYF
J: TRBJ1-3; V: TRBV9; D: .; size: .; DNA: TGTGCCAGCAGCGAAAACAGCTACTCTGGAAACACCATATATTTT; CDR3: CASSENSYSGNTIYF
J: TRBJ1-6; V: TRBV27; D: .; size: .; DNA: TGTGCCACGAGGACAGTTTATAGTAATTCACCCCTCCACTTT; CDR3: CATRTVYSNSPLHF
J: TRBJ2-7; V: TRBV3-1/TRBV3-2; D: TRBD2; size: .; DNA: TGTGCCAGCAGCCAAGGGATAGCGGGTAACTCCTACGAGCAGTACTTC; CDR3: CASSQGIAGNSYEQYF
J: TRBJ2-1; V: TRBV28; D: TRBD2; size: .; DNA: TGTGCCAGCAGTTTATATAGCGGGAGCAAGGGTGAGCAGTTCTTC; CDR3: CASSLYSGSKGEQFF
J: TRBJ1-5; V: TRBV15; D: .; size: .; DNA: TGTGCCACCAGCAGAGGGTCAGGACAGTTTAGCAATCAGCCCCAGCATTTT; CDR3: CATSRGSGQFSNQPQHF
J: TRBJ2-1; V: TRBV7-9; D: TRBD2; size: .; DNA: TGTGCCAGCAGCATGGGACTAGCGGGAGTTGATGAGCAGTTCTTC; CDR3: CASSMGLAGVDEQFF
J: TRBJ2-3; V: TRBV3-1/TRBV3-2; D: TRBD2; size: .; DNA: TGTGCCAGCAGCCAAGGGACTAGCCTTGATACGCAGTATTTT; CDR3: CASSQGTSLDTQYF
J: TRBJ2-6; V: TRBV28; D: .; size: .; DNA: TGTGCCAGCACCGCCGTAAACAGGGTTGGGGCCAACGTCCTGACTTTC; CDR3: CASTAVNRVGANVLTF
J: TRBJ2-5; V: TRBV15; D: .; size: .; DNA: TGTGCCACCAGCAGGGAGACGGAGTTGGAGACCCAGTACTTC; CDR3: CATSRETELETQYF
J: TRBJ2-3; V: TRBV9; D: TRBD2; size: .; DNA: TGTGCCAGCAGCGTAGCTCCGAACCAGCGGGAACGGACAGATACGCAGTATTTT; CDR3: CASSVAPNQRERTDTQYF
J: TRBJ1-6; V: TRBV5-1; D: .; size: .; DNA: TGCGCCAGCAGCTCCCAGGGAAAGGGGTCACCCCTCCACTTT; CDR3: CASSSQGKGSPLHF
J: TRBJ1-1; V: TRBV6-1; D: TRBD1; size: .; DNA: TGTGCCAGCAGTGAATCCTGGACAGGGGGCACTGAAGCTTTCTTT; CDR3: CASSESWTGGTEAFF
J: TRBJ1-5; V: TRBV19; D: .; size: .; DNA: TGTGCCAGTAGAGGGGGAGATCAGCCCCAGCATTTT; CDR3: CASRGGDQPQHF
J: TRBJ2-2; V: TRBV28; D: TRBD2; size: .; DNA: TGTGCCAGCAGTCCCCCTCGACTAGCGGGAGTCGGGGAGCTGTTTTTT; CDR3: CASSPPRLAGVGELFF
J: TRBJ2-1; V: TRBV18; D: .; size: .; DNA: TGTGCCAGCTCCGGGCGGGCCCACAATGAGCAGTTCTTC; CDR3: CASSGRAHNEQFF
J: TRBJ2-2; V: TRBV24-1; D: TRBD2; size: .; DNA: TGTGCCACCAGTTCAGGTCCTAGCGGGCCGAACACCGGGGAGCTGTTTTTT; CDR3: CATSSGPSGPNTGELFF
J: TRBJ2-3; V: TRBV6-5; D: .; size: .; DNA: TGTGCCAGCAGTTACGGAGGGACCGGCACAGATACGCAGTATTTT; CDR3: CASSYGGTGTDTQYF
J: TRBJ2-5; V: TRBV5-4; D: TRBD1; size: once; DNA: TGTGCCAGCAGCTTGGTTGGGCAGGGGGCAGGAGAGACCCAGTACTTC; CDR3: CASSLVGQGAGETQYF
J: TRBJ2-2; V: TRBV9; D: TRBD1; size: .; DNA: TGTGCCAGCAGCGTCGGGGACAGGGGGCGCGCCGGGGAGCTGTTTTTT; CDR3: CASSVGDRGRAGELFF
J: TRBJ2-2; V: TRBV7-6; D: TRBD2; size: .; DNA: TGTGCCAGCAGCTTAGGACTAGCGGGAGTTACCGGGGAGCTGTTTTTT; CDR3: CASSLGLAGVTGELFF
J: TRBJ1-5; V: TRBV7-2; D: .; size: .; DNA: TGTGCCAGCAGCTTATGGGCAGATAGCAATCAGCCCCAGCATTTT; CDR3: CASSLWADSNQPQHF
J: TRBJ2-7; V: TRBV28; D: TRBD1; size: .; DNA: TGTGCCAGCACCCCAACTCGGACAGGGACCGTATACGAGCAGTACTTC; CDR3: CASTPTRTGTVYEQYF
J: TRBJ2-7; V: TRBV20-1; D: .; size: once; DNA: TGCAGTGCTAGGATCGGTTACGAGCAGTACTTC; CDR3: CSARIGYEQYF
J: TRBJ1-1; V: TRBV28; D: .; size: .; DNA: TGTGCCAGCAGTTTCTTGGAGGGAGGGCTTGGCACTGAAGCTTTCTTT; CDR3: CASSFLEGGLGTEAFF
J: TRBJ1-2; V: TRBV19; D: .; size: .; DNA: TGTGCCAGTACCCCGGGACACTTGATCTATGGCTACACCTTC; CDR3: CASTPGHLIYGYTF
J: TRBJ2-1; V: TRBV9; D: TRBD2; size: .; DNA: TGTGCCAGCAGCCCACGGACTAGCGTGATGGGCCTCTACAATGAGCAGTTCTTC; CDR3: CASSPRTSVMGLYNEQFF